The 14 T cell receptor beta chains reported below all come from one sample, sequenced in a study of OX40 agonist ivuxolimab in advanced cancers. Libraries were prepared by immunoSEQ multiplex PCR; TCRdb keeps only in-frame clonotypes and omits some of them. The sample records 60,000 to 75,000 clones, 94% being singletons. The sequencing used CD4+ or CD8+ T cells sorted from blood, collected in a trial of the OX40 agonist ivuxolimab. The origin of the receptors is an adult with an advanced solid tumor such as melanoma, head and neck, liver or kidney cancer.

This rearrangement joins TRBV6-5 to TRBJ2-1; 7 bases align to TRBD2. The ends lost 6 bases at V and 7 bases at J; junction bases unmatched: 3. The germline gives CDR1 MNHEY, CDR2 SVGAGI. This CDR3 has 12 amino acids. The CDR3: CASRTGGNEQFF. CDR3 DNA sequence: TGTGCCAGCAGGACGGGGGGAAATGAGCAGTTCTTC.

Concerning this clone itself: One end of the junction fails to match germline, which may point to a read error. V is TRBV28 and J is TRBJ2-7; tentatively, D is TRBD2 (6 bases). Germline assignment: CDR1 MDHEN and CDR2 SYDVKM. CDR3 size: 14 residues. CDR3 bases: TGTGCCAGCAGTCTATGGAGGGGATCCTACGAGCAGTACTTC. It encodes CASSLWRGSYEQYF.

The DNA of the CDR3 is TGTGCCAGCAGTCCTCTCGGACAGGCAACTGAAGCTTTCTTT. Residues: CASSPLGQATEAFF. V usage is TRBV28 and J usage is TRBJ1-1, with 7 bases lining up with TRBD1. The CDR3 spans 14 residues. Trimming removed 5 bases from V and 5 bases from J; junction bases left unmatched: 8. The germline gives CDR1 MDHEN, CDR2 SYDVKM.

The chain carries TRBV29-1 and TRBJ1-4, with TRBD1 matching over 7 bases. Germline V gene lookup returns CDR1 SQVTM and CDR2 ANQGSEA. The CDR3 length is 13 residues. J gave up 4 bases and V 5 bases, and 4 bases lay outside the gene matches. This CDR3 reads CSVRDRHNEKLFF. As DNA, the CDR3 is TGCAGCGTTCGGGACAGACATAATGAAAAACTGTTTTTT.

V usage is TRBV18 and J usage is TRBJ2-5; D call uncertain. V was clipped by 1 base and J by 2 bases, with 8 bases between them. Germline CDR1 reads KGHSH; CDR2 reads LQKENI. The CDR3 spans 14 residues. The CDR3 sequence: CASSPLAIQETQYF. CDR3 nucleotide sequence: TGTGCCAGCTCACCACTGGCGATTCAAGAGACCCAGTACTTC.

This clone was counted a single time. The genes are TRBV28 and TRBJ2-1; 12 bases fit TRBD2. Germline CDR1 reads MDHEN; CDR2 reads SYDVKM. This CDR3 is 18 amino acids long. V lost 8 bases, J lost 8 bases, and 19 bases stayed unmatched. The CDR3 sequence is CASHKRTSGVLGSDEQFF. The CDR3 coding sequence is TGTGCCAGCCACAAGCGGACTAGCGGGGTGTTGGGTTCGGATGAGCAGTTCTTC. Complete variable domain (other parts from reference TRBV28 and TRBJ2-1): DVKVTQSSRYLVKRTGEKVFLECVQDMDHENMFWYRQDPGLGLRLIYFSYDVKMKEKGDIPEGYSVSREKKERFSLILESASTNQTSMYLCASHKRTSGVLGSDEQFFGPGTRLTVL.

The V and J genes are TRBV27 and TRBJ1-1; D is unclear. Germline CDR1 MNHEY, CDR2 SMNVEV (reference sequence). Trimming pared 5 bases from V and 4 bases from J, leaving 11 bases between. This CDR3 has 13 residues. The CDR3 is CASSITASTEAFF. DNA of the CDR3: TGTGCCAGCAGTATAACAGCCTCCACTGAAGCTTTCTTT.

The chain combines TRBV5-1 with TRBJ2-7; D not resolved. The CDR3 contains 13 residues. Germline lookup yields CDR1 SGHRS and CDR2 YFSETQ. V was cut by 0 bases and J by 0 bases, with 4 bases left in between. CDR3 loop: CASSLETSYEQYF. CDR3 DNA: TGCGCCAGCAGCTTGGAAACCTCCTACGAGCAGTACTTC.

V usage is TRBV6-1 and J usage is TRBJ2-1; TRBD1 might be the D (5 bases). V lost 11 bases to trimming and J lost 6 bases, with 17 bases between them. The CDR3 covers 13 residues. Germline lookup yields CDR1 MNHNS and CDR2 SASEGT. The CDR3: CAGCRGWGNEQFF. The CDR3 region has the DNA TGTGCCGGCTGTAGGGGATGGGGCAATGAGCAGTTCTTC.

The chain has TRBV29-1 and TRBJ2-3; D possibly corresponds to TRBD2 (7 bases). CDR3 length: 16 residues. Trimming shortened V by 3 bases and J by 1 base, and 17 bases separated the two germline ends. Per germline, CDR1 SQVTM and CDR2 ANQGSEA. DNA of the CDR3: TGCAGCGTTGAGGGGGCACGGGGGGCCGGCACAGATACGCAGTATTTT. Translation: CSVEGARGAGTDTQYF.

The chain's CDR3 is CASSILTMDSKLTSGANVLTF. CDR3 bases: TGTGCCAGTAGTATTTTAACTATGGACAGTAAATTAACCTCTGGGGCCAACGTCCTGACTTTC. The genes are TRBV19 and TRBJ2-6, with D possibly being TRBD1 (6 bases). There are 21 residues in the CDR3. V shed 3 bases and J shed 0 bases, with 24 bases lying between them. Per the germline V gene, CDR1 is LNHDA and CDR2 is SQIVND (reference sequence).

V and J are TRBV28 and TRBJ2-1; TRBD2 matches 7 bases. The CDR3 totals 13 residues. Germline V gene lookup returns CDR1 MDHEN and CDR2 SYDVKM. The J segment lost 6 bases and the V segment lost 6 bases, leaving 5 bases of the junction unmatched. The CDR3 coding sequence is TGTGCCAGCAGAAACGGGACTACCAATGAGCAGTTCTTC. Protein sequence: CASRNGTTNEQFF.

The V gene is TRBV4-3, the J gene TRBJ2-7; TRBD2 matches at 9 bases. The CDR3 covers 20 residues. Germline CDR1 is LGHNA and CDR2 is YSLEER. Trimming removed 1 base from V and 0 bases from J; junction bases left unmatched: 16. The CDR3 region is CASSQGIRISGRRSSYEQYF. In nucleotides, the CDR3 is TGCGCCAGCAGCCAAGGAATCCGGATTAGCGGGAGACGGAGCTCCTACGAGCAGTACTTC.

This rearrangement joins TRBV4-3 to TRBJ1-2; 7 bases match TRBD1. Germline CDR1 and CDR2: LGHNA and YSLEER. The junction had 12 bases not matched to a gene; V was cut back by 4 bases and J by 4 bases. The CDR3 contains 16 residues. The CDR3, as DNA: TGCGCCAGCAGCCCGAATCTAAGGGGGCGAGGCTATGGCTACACCTTC. Translating gives CASSPNLRGRGYGYTF.